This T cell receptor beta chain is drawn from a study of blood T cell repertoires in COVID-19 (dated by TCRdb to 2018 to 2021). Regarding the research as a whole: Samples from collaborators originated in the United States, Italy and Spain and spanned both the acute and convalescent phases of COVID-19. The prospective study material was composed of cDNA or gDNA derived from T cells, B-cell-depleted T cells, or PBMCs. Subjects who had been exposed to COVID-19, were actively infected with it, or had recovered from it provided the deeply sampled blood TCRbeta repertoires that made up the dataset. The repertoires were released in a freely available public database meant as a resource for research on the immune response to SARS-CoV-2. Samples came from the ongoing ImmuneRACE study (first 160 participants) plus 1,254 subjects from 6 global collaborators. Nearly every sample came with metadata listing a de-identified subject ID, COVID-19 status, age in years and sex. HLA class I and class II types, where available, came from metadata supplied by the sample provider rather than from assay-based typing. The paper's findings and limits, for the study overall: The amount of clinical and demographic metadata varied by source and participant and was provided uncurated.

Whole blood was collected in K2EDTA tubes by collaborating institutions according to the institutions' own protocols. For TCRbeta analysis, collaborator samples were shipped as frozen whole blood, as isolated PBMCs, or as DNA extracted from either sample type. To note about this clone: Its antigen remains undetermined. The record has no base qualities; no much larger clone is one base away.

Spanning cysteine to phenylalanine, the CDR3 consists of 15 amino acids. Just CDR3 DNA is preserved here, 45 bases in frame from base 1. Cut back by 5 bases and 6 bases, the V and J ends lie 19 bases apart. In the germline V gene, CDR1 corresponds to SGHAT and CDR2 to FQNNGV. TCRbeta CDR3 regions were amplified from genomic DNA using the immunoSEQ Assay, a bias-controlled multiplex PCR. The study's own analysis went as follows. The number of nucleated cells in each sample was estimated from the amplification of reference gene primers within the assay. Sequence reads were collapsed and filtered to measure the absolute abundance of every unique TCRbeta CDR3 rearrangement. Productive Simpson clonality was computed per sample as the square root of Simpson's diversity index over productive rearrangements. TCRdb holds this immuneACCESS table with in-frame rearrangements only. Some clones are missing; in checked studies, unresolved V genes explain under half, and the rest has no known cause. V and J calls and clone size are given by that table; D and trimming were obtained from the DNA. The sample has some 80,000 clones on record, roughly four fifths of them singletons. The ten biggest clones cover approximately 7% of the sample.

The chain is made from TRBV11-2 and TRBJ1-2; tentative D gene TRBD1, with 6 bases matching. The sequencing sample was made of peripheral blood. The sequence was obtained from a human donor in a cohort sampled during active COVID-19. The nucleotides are TGTGCCAGCAGCGTAACCGGGACAACTACCCATGGCTACACCTTC. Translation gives CASSVTGTTTHGYTF.